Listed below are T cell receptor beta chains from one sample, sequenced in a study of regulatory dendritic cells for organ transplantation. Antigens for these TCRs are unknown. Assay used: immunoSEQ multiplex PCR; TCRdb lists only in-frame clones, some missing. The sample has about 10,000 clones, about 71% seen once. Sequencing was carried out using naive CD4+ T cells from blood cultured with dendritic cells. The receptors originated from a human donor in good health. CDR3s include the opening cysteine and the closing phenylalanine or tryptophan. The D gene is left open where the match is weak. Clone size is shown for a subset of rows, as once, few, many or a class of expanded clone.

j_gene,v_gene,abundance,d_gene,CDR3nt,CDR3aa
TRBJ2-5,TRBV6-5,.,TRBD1,TGTGCCAGCAGTTACGGGACAGGGGCTGGGGAGACCCAGTACTTC,CASSYGTGAGETQYF
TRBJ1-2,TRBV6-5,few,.,TGTGCCAGCAGTTCACCCGGAGGGTGGGGCTACACCTTC,CASSSPGGWGYTF
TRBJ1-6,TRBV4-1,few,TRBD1,TGCGCCAGCAGCCGTCCCGGGACAGGGACAGCATCACCCCTCCACTTT,CASSRPGTGTASPLHF
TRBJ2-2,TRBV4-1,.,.,TGCGCCAGCAGCTCGTCCATAAGCTTAGGGGCCGGGGAGCTGTTTTTT,CASSSSISLGAGELFF
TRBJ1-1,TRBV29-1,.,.,TGCAGCGCCGGACGGGATTTAATGAACACTGAAGCTTTCTTT,CSAGRDLMNTEAFF
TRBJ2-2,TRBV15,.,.,TGTGCCACCAACGTTGAGGGTAGCCGTACTTCCGGGGAGCTGTTTTTT,CATNVEGSRTSGELFF
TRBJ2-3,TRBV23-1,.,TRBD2,TGCGCCAGCAGTCTTCTAGCGGGGGGCGGTAGCACAGATACGCAGTATTTT,CASSLLAGGGSTDTQYF
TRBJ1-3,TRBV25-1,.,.,TGTGCCAGCAGCCTCCAGGGTATCTCTGGAAACACCATATATTTT,CASSLQGISGNTIYF
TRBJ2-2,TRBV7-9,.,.,TGTGCCAGCAGCTTGGACATCCGGACCGGGGAGCTGTTTTTT,CASSLDIRTGELFF
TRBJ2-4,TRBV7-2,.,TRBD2,TGTGCCAGCAGCTTACGCGGGGGGGCGACCAAAAACATTCAGTACTTC,CASSLRGGATKNIQYF
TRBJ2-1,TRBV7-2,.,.,TGTGCCAGCAGCTTAGAGGCGGAGATAGCGTCGGGTGAGCAGTTCTTC,CASSLEAEIASGEQFF
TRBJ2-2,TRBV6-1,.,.,TGTGCCAGCAGTCGACAGGGAGGCCACACCGGGGAGCTGTTTTTT,CASSRQGGHTGELFF
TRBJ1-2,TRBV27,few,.,TGTGCCACGGCCGCAGGGTTCGGGTTGGGTGGCTACACCTTC,CATAAGFGLGGYTF
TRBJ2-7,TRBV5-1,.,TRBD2,TGCGCCAGCAGCTTGGGAGCGGGGGGGCCGCACGAGCAGTACTTC,CASSLGAGGPHEQYF
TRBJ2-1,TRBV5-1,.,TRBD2,TGCGCCAGCAGTGAAGGCGGGGGTTCCTACAATGAGCAGTTCTTC,CASSEGGGSYNEQFF
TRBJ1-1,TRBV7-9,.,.,TGTGCCAGCAGCTTAGACTTCCCCAGGGGCACTGAAGCTTTCTTT,CASSLDFPRGTEAFF
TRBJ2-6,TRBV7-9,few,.,TGTGCCAGCAGCCTAAACCCCTCTGGGGCCAACGTCCTGACTTTC,CASSLNPSGANVLTF
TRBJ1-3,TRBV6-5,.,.,TGTGCCAGCAGTTACGCGAGGACTGGAAACACCATATATTTT,CASSYARTGNTIYF
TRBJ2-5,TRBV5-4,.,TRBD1,TGTGCCAGCAGCCCCGAGACAGGGGAACAAGAGACCCAGTACTTC,CASSPETGEQETQYF
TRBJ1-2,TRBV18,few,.,TGTGCCAGCTCACCACCGTCCAGAGGGATCTATGGCTACACCTTC,CASSPPSRGIYGYTF
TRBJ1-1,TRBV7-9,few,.,TGTGCCAGCAGCTTAACTGCTACGAACACTGAAGCTTTCTTT,CASSLTATNTEAFF
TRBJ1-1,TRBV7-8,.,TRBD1,TGTGCCAGCAGCTCCCGTACAGGGGTCAACACTGAAGCTTTCTTT,CASSSRTGVNTEAFF
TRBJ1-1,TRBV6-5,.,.,TGTGCCAGCAGCCCCAGGGAGGGCGAAACTGAAGCTTTCTTT,CASSPREGETEAFF
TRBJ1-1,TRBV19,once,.,TGTGCCAGTAGTATCCCTTCGCGGGGGGGGGACACTGAAGCTTTCTTT,CASSIPSRGGDTEAFF
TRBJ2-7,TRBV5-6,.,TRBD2,TGTGCCAGCAGGCGGGAGAAGGACATACCCTACGAGCAGTACTTC,CASRREKDIPYEQYF